Below are 22 T cell receptor beta chains sequenced from a single sample in a study of blood T cells in healthy people across ages. Together with a sample-barcoded 5' primer, a J-beta primer mix was included in a second PCR lasting about 7 to 12 cycles. TCRdb reprocessed the 5' RACE reads via MiXCR and lists one record per CDR3 protein. The data contain 1.5 million to 2 million distinct CDR3 sequences, 28% of them singletons. Sample: blood. The origin of the receptors is a woman younger than 45 in good health.

The V gene is TRBV5-1, the J gene TRBJ2-2; D might be TRBD2 (6 bases). CDR1 is SGHRS and CDR2 is YFSETQ in the germline V gene. V shed 2 bases and J shed 9 bases, with 11 bases lying between them. CDR3 length equals 13 residues. This CDR3 reads CASSFREIRELFF. The CDR3 coding sequence is TGCGCCAGCAGCTTCCGGGAGATCAGGGAGCTGTTTTTT.

This clonotype was observed a single time. This sequence joins TRBV7-2 and TRBJ2-7; 7 bases align to TRBD2. Trimming removed 1 base from V and 0 bases from J; junction bases left unmatched: 9. The germline V gene has CDR1 SGHTA and CDR2 FQGNSA. The CDR3 consists of 17 residues. The DNA for the CDR3 is TGTGCCAGCAGCTTAGGCTATAGCGGGCTTAGCTCCTACGAGCAGTACTTC. Translation: CASSLGYSGLSSYEQYF.

Remarks on this clonotype: With a much larger clone just one base away, this may be a read error. CDR3 sequence: CIVAGNEQFF. The CDR3 bases are TGCATCGTTGCCGGGAATGAGCAGTTCTTC. The V and J genes are TRBV29-1 and TRBJ2-1; D remains unclear. The germline CDR1 and CDR2 sequences are SQVTM and ANQGSEA. This CDR3 is built from 10 residues.

In this sample, this clonotype turned up a few times. The J gene is TRBJ2-5, the V gene TRBV3-1, with D unresolved. In germline, CDR1 is LGHDT, CDR2 YNNKEL (reference sequence). The CDR3 consists of 15 residues. V gave up 1 base and J gave up 0 bases, with 9 bases separating them. The CDR3 protein is CASSQGTLNQETQYF. The DNA of the CDR3 is TGTGCCAGCAGCCAAGGCACTCTAAACCAAGAGACCCAGTACTTC.

This clonotype was detected only a few times. The J gene is TRBJ2-1, the V gene TRBV6-2 or TRBV6-3; 10 bases are a match to TRBD2. This CDR3 region has 17 residues. Per germline, CDR1 MNHEY and CDR2 SVGEGT. V gave up 0 bases and J gave up 3 bases; unmatched junction bases: 5. CDR3 in DNA: TGTGCCAGCAGTTACTCGTACGGACTAGCGGACTACAATGAGCAGTTCTTC. Protein product: CASSYSYGLADYNEQFF.

Points on this clonotype: Its ends do not fully match the called genes, so a read error is possible. The V gene is TRBV5-1, the J gene TRBJ2-2, with D uncertain. The CDR3 loop spans 14 amino acids. Germline CDR1 SGHRS, CDR2 YFSETQ. In nucleotides, the CDR3 is TGCGCCGGCAGTGAGGCAGGGAACACCGGGGAGCTGTTTTTT. Its translation: CAGSEAGNTGELFF.

A word on this clonotype: The junction does not match germline at one end; this may be a read error. The chain employs TRBV5-1 and TRBJ2-5; D gene unclear. Matching the DNA end better, TRBJ2-7 makes the J call doubtful. Per the germline V gene, CDR1 is SGHRS and CDR2 is YFSETQ. This CDR3 has 13 residues. CDR3 in DNA: TGCGCCAGCGGCTTAACTTATACCTACGAGCAGTACTTC. Residues: CASGLTYTYEQYF.

V is TRBV10-3 and J is TRBJ2-1; D is possibly TRBD1 (6 bases). Trimming left V 0 bases short and J 7 bases short, with 19 bases between. CDR3 length equals 17 residues. In germline, CDR1 is ENHRY, CDR2 SYGVKD. The CDR3: CAISESGAEGGRNEQFF. The CDR3 DNA reads TGTGCCATCAGTGAGTCGGGGGCAGAAGGTGGTAGGAATGAGCAGTTCTTC.

This clonotype occurred many times. This chain joins TRBV15 and TRBJ2-3; D gene uncertain. V lost 1 base, J lost 10 bases, and 12 bases lay in between. The CDR3 has 13 amino acids. CDR1 is LNHNV and CDR2 is YYDKDF in the germline V gene (reference sequence). CDR3: CATSRAPAESQYF. In nucleotides, the CDR3 is TGTGCCACCAGCAGAGCACCAGCAGAGTCGCAGTATTTT.

V is TRBV5-1 and J is TRBJ2-3, with D perhaps TRBD2 (5 bases). Germline lookup yields CDR1 SGHRS and CDR2 YFSETQ. The CDR3 has 14 amino acids. V dropped 0 bases and J dropped 7 bases, with 12 bases sitting between them. For the CDR3, the DNA is TGCGCCAGCAGCTTGGCCTCAGACTACAATACGCAGTATTTT. Translation: CASSLASDYNTQYF.

The chain uses TRBV7-9 and TRBJ2-2; maybe TRBD2 (5 bases). The germline V gene encodes CDR1 SEHNR and CDR2 FQNEAQ (reference sequence). This CDR3 has 14 amino acids. V was shortened by 2 bases and J by 6 bases, with 10 bases between the two germline ends. CDR3 nucleotide sequence: TGTGCCAGCAGCTTAAACGGGGTATCCGGGGAGCTGTTTTTT. Translated: CASSLNGVSGELFF.

This clonotype appeared a few times. This chain joins TRBV3-1 and TRBJ2-7; perhaps TRBD1 as D (6 bases). V was clipped by 0 bases and J by 0 bases, with 12 bases between them. CDR3 length: 16 amino acids. The germline gives CDR1 LGHDT, CDR2 YNNKEL (reference sequence). The CDR3 protein is CASSQEGAAYSYEQYF. CDR3 DNA sequence: TGTGCCAGCAGCCAAGAGGGGGCCGCGTACTCCTACGAGCAGTACTTC.

The chain employs TRBV7-9 and TRBJ1-6; D unresolved. Germline CDR1 reads SEHNR; CDR2 reads FQNEAQ (reference sequence). V lost 3 bases, J lost 10 bases, and 13 bases lay in between. This CDR3 is 14 amino acids long. The CDR3 DNA follows: TGTGCCAGCAGCTTCCGATTAAGCGAGTCACCCCTCCACTTT. As protein: CASSFRLSESPLHF. The full variable domain, with the rest looked up from reference TRBV7-9 and TRBJ1-6, is DTGVSQNPRHKITKRGQNVTFRCDPISEHNRLYWYRQTLGQGPEFLTYFQNEAQLEKSRLLSDRFSAERPKGSFSTLEIQRTEQGDSAMYLCASSFRLSESPLHFGNGTRLTVT.

This clonotype was observed many times. V usage is TRBV6-6 and J usage is TRBJ2-7; D perhaps matches TRBD1 (5 bases). The CDR3 is 12 residues long. Germline V lookup: CDR1 MNHNY, CDR2 SVGAGI (reference sequence). Trimming left V 6 bases short and J 3 bases short, with 9 bases between. In nucleotides, the CDR3 is TGTGCCAGCAGGGGGCTGAACTACGAGCAGTACTTC. It encodes CASRGLNYEQYF.

This clonotype appeared a few times. The CDR3 DNA is TGCAGTGCCGACCCGAAGACAGGGGCAGGATATAGCAATCAGCCCCAGCATTTT. Translating gives CSADPKTGAGYSNQPQHF. The rearrangement uses TRBV20-1 and TRBJ1-5, with TRBD1 matching over 8 bases. J was trimmed by 0 bases and V by 6 bases; bases with no gene match: 16. Germline assignment: CDR1 DFQATT and CDR2 SNEGSKA (reference sequence). The CDR3 is 18 amino acids.

The J gene is TRBJ2-1, the V gene TRBV12-5; D is undetermined. The CDR3 runs 11 residues. CDR1 LGHNT and CDR2 FRNRAP come from the germline V gene. The V gene lost 3 bases and the J gene lost 10 bases, with 7 bases spanning the gap. The CDR3 DNA reads TGTGCTAGTGGTTTCCGTGCAGAGCAGTTCTTC. It codes for CASGFRAEQFF.

Details on this clonotype: One end of the junction is discordant with germline, which a read error may explain. The chain recombines TRBV20-1 with TRBJ2-3; D perhaps matches TRBD1 (6 bases). CDR3 length equals 14 residues. The germline gives CDR1 DFQATT, CDR2 SNEGSKA (reference sequence). In DNA, the CDR3 is TGCAGTGTTCGGCACCAGGGGAGCACAGATGCGCAGTATTTT. This encodes CSVRHQGSTDAQYF.

Only a few counts were recorded for this clonotype. V is TRBV7-2 and J is TRBJ1-6; the D gene is possibly TRBD1 (5 bases). The germline CDR1 and CDR2 sequences are SGHTA and FQGNSA. Trimming took off 1 base at V and 11 bases at J, with 6 bases between the two ends. The CDR3 is 12 residues long. The CDR3 region is CASSLDRPPLHF. In nucleotides, the CDR3 is TGTGCCAGCAGCTTAGACAGGCCACCCCTCCACTTT.

The J gene is TRBJ1-1, the V gene TRBV7-2; D gene ambiguous. Trimming pared 5 bases from V and 10 bases from J, leaving 20 bases between. Germline assignment: CDR1 SGHTA and CDR2 FQGNSA. The CDR3 length is 14 residues. This chain's CDR3 is CASSAPIWRRGAFF. The CDR3 DNA reads TGTGCCAGCAGCGCTCCTATTTGGAGGCGTGGAGCTTTCTTT.

This clonotype was observed a few times. The chain uses TRBV29-1 and TRBJ1-1; 9 bases are a match to TRBD1. Per germline, CDR1 SQVTM and CDR2 ANQGSEA. This CDR3 comprises 17 residues. The ends lost 1 base at V and 5 bases at J; junction bases unmatched: 14. This CDR3 reads CSVEGFPGQGVITEAFF. In DNA, the CDR3 is TGCAGCGTTGAAGGCTTCCCGGGACAGGGAGTTATAACTGAAGCTTTCTTT.

This clonotype was found once. This sequence may be a read error, since a much larger clone differs from it by one base. The chain carries TRBV11-1 and TRBJ2-3; D is uncertain. The CDR3 length is 15 residues. Germline values: CDR1 SGHAT, CDR2 FQDESV (reference sequence). CDR3 nucleotides: TGTACCAGCAGCTTGACCGACCAATCGATTTATACGCAGTATTTT. It translates to CTSSLTDQSIYTQYF. Combining the CDR3 with reference TRBV11-1 and TRBJ2-3 gives the whole variable domain EAEVAQSPRYKITEKSQAVAFWCDPISGHATLYWYRQILGQGPELLVQFQDESVVDDSQLPKDRFSAERLKGVDSTLKIQPAELGDSAMYLCTSSLTDQSIYTQYFGPGTRLTVL.

This chain links TRBV30 with TRBJ2-1; D may match TRBD1 or TRBD2 (5 bases each). This CDR3 comprises 14 residues. Germline CDR1 is GTSNPN and CDR2 is SVGIG (reference sequence). V was pared by 5 bases and J by 2 bases, with 13 bases between. The CDR3 DNA follows: TGTGCCTGGGCCCCCGGGACGCCCTACAATGAGCAGTTCTTC. Its protein is CAWAPGTPYNEQFF.